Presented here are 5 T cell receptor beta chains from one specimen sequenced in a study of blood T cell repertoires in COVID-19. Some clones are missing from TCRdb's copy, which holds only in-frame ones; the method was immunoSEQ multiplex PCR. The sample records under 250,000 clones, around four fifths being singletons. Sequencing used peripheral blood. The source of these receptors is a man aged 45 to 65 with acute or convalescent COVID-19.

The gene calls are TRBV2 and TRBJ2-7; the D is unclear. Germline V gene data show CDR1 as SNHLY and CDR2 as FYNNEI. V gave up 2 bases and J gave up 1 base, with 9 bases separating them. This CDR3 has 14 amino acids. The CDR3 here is CASSERQNSYEQYF. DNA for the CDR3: TGTGCCAGCAGTGAACGTCAGAATTCCTACGAGCAGTACTTC.

This chain's CDR3 is CASSPSSWYSGNTIYF. CDR3 bases: TGTGCCAGCTCACCATCGAGTTGGTACTCTGGAAACACCATATATTTT. The genes are TRBV18 and TRBJ1-3; no reliable D call. This CDR3 contains 16 residues. V lost 2 bases and J lost 0, with 11 bases in between. Germline CDR1 reads KGHSH; CDR2 reads LQKENI.

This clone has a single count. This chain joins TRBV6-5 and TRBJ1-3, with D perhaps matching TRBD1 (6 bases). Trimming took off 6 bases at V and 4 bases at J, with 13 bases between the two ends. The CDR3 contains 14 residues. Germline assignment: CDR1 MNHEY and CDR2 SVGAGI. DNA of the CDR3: TGTGCCAGCAGACAGGGTCCGGCCGGAAACACCATATATTTT. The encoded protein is CASRQGPAGNTIYF.

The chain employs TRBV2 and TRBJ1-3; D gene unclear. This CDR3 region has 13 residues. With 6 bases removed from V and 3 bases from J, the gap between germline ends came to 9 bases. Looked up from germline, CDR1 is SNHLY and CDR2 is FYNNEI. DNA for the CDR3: TGTGCCAGCAGAACAGACAATGGAAACACCATATATTTT. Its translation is CASRTDNGNTIYF.

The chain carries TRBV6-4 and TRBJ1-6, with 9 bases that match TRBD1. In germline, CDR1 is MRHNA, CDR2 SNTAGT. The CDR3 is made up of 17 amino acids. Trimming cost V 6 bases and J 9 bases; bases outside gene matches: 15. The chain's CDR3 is CASSKSGTGSGGSPLHF. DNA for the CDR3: TGTGCCAGCAGCAAATCCGGGACAGGGAGTGGTGGTTCACCCCTCCACTTT.